This T cell receptor (beta chain) was obtained from a study of cytomegalovirus exposure and HLA in healthy donors (dated by TCRdb to 2016 to 2017). Study-wide context: An earlier analysis of approximately 640 of the donors reported approximately 290 Gb of sequence data and roughly 100 million unique TCR beta sequences from about 179 million T cells. To study patterns of TCR occurrence, a later analysis re-analyzed previously published TCR beta repertoires from several hundred donors and added high-resolution HLA genotyping. All discovery cohort repertoires had been generated using a single sequencing platform. Of the roughly 390 genotyped donors, approximately 83% fell in the genetic ancestry cluster associated with self-reported Caucasian donors. The study combined high-throughput TCR immunosequencing, statistical association of individual TCRs with disease status, and machine learning to predict cytomegalovirus infection status. Genome-wide SNP genotypes for about 65% of the roughly 670 donors were used in a later genetic analysis, which treated that subset as a discovery cohort. Besides the first cohort of about 730 subjects, a separate validation cohort made up of 90 to 150 different subjects was used. An early release that covered some 640 HLA-typed donors contained around 300 gigabases of sequencing data and 70 million to 100 million unique TCR sequences. To decide whether each TCR beta V gene segment behaved as functional or pseudogenic, an earlier analysis of fewer than 750 of the donors relied on high-throughput TCR beta sequencing. Among 350 to 400 genotyped donors of the cohort, an average of about 240,000 unique TCR beta nucleotide sequences were sequenced per donor, roughly a sixth of them non-productive. The number of typed donors differed by locus: about 629-640 for A, B, C, DRB1 and DQB1; 522 for DQA1; roughly 600 for DPA1; and roughly 490 for DPB1. In the later analysis, no new phenotypic data were used to find candidate immune exposures; instead, reliance was placed on TCR beta sequences and their occurrence across donors. Donor age, sex, ethnicity and CMV serostatus were compiled alongside the repertoire data. The study aimed to test whether signatures of past pathogen exposure could be identified by cataloging public T cell receptors. The T cell repertoires of some 700 subjects were profiled by immunosequencing and related to cytomegalovirus serostatus. Four to six DR-DQ haplotypes were handled as single units for association and clustering because linkage in the cohort was strong. Class I and class II HLA loci were covered by the typing at four-digit resolution.

The protocol used for the library was the immunoSEQ multiplex PCR assay. A mixture of 60 forward primers for TCR Vbeta segments and 13 reverse primers for TCR Jbeta segments was used in the multiplex PCR. Amplification of the CDR3 region of rearranged TCR beta genes was performed with a multiplex PCR assay on genomic DNA. The Illumina HiSeq System was used to sequence the amplified TCR beta libraries as 87-base-pair reads. The study's own analysis went as follows. In a later analysis, tens of millions of unique TCR beta chains were counted across the 500 to 850 repertoires, and approximately 9.9 million of these chains were shared by at least two donors. To remove PCR and sequencing errors, raw reads were error-corrected and collapsed into unique sequences using a nearest-neighbor algorithm that merged closely related sequences. To assign V, D and J gene segments, CDR3 sequences were aligned to IMGT reference sequences. For a sequence to be retained, a match of at least six nucleotides to both a V gene segment and a J gene segment was required. A rearrangement counted as productive if the CDR3 had no stop codons and remained in frame with V and J, and every other rearrangement counted as non-productive. Following IMGT convention, CDR3 was defined as the stretch from the second conserved V-encoded cysteine to the conserved J-encoded phenylalanine. The earlier analysis of fewer than 700 of the donors excluded sequences that lacked an unambiguous match to a single V gene segment. An earlier analysis of several hundred of the donors called V segments functional above 56.7% productive rearrangements and segregating when the between-donor standard deviation exceeded 5%. A statistical classification framework was built to diagnose cytomegalovirus status from the catalog of TCR beta chain sequences. In a later analysis, TCR nucleotide sequences were compared against IMGT/GENE-DB human TR gene sequences so that V and J genes could be assigned. Using the TCRdist pipeline, a later analysis assigned CDR3 sequences along with most-parsimonious VDJ recombination scenarios. In a later analysis, every TCR beta chain was defined by the combination of its CDR3 amino acid sequence and its V-gene family, and reads without a unique V-gene family were dropped. A later analysis removed 592 highly shared, low-generation-probability nucleotide sequences to deal with suspected cross-contamination and a sequencing artifact. A later analysis calculated a clonal expansion index for each public chain from normalized within-repertoire ranks of inferred template counts. In a later analysis, generation probabilities were computed with a VDJ recombination model fitted to out-of-frame rearrangements, and the resulting probabilities were checked against IGoR. In a later analysis, TCR-TCR, TCR-HLA and TCR-CMV co-occurrence was scored with hypergeometric tests, and a repertoire-size bias correction was applied to TCR pairs. In a later analysis, false discovery rates were estimated by permuting HLA or CMV assignments 20 times. In a later analysis, co-occurring TCRs were grouped with DBSCAN, and TCRdist sequence similarity was added when clustering was performed within HLA-allele-positive subsets. Repertoires with fewer than 30,000 or more than 120,000 public chains were left out of co-occurrence clustering, as were roughly five repertoires with anomalous nucleotide sharing. What TCRdb holds here is the immuneACCESS table cut down to in-frame rearrangements. Part of the clones is not present; checked against another copy, under half of the missing clones reflect an unresolved V gene, and the others are unexplained. Clonal size and the V and J genes are those of that table, whereas D and trimming came from the DNA. The sample table records over 150,000 clones; roughly four fifths of these occur just once. The top ten clonotypes cover 1.5% to 2% of the sample.

Overall results and qualifications from the work: Correlated functional status among segregating V segments might be attributable to linkage disequilibrium, but an unknown experimental factor could not be ruled out. Broadly in line with IMGT annotations, most TCR beta V segments showed up in productive rearrangements about 87% or about 30% of the time in an earlier analysis of 450 to 750 of the donors. Roughly uniform sequencing depth across donors was assumed in presence/absence analyses, although this assumption may not hold. A later analysis found that most CMV-associated TCR beta chains appeared HLA-restricted, with HLA associations seemingly driven largely by CMV exposure. In a later analysis, the rate of TCR association differed among HLA loci, with DRB1 alleles having the most associated TCRs and HLA-C alleles having the fewest. A cluster of highly shared sequence variants was judged likely to be a technical artifact of the sequencing pipeline. Several of the top co-occurrence clusters appeared to be linked to parvovirus B19, influenza, CMV and Epstein-Barr virus, according to a later analysis. HLA typing was unavailable for some donors at each locus, so association tests used only the typed subset. The study gave a list of about 160 TCR beta chains associated with cytomegalovirus. Only TCR beta chains were sequenced in this cohort, and the absence of alpha or paired-chain data limited detectable features. The authors suggested that the approach could potentially be extended to other disease states and immunological phenotypes. In a later analysis, some 17,000 TCR beta sequences were associated with specific HLA alleles at a false discovery rate of 0.05. Because counts were too low, some 17 rarely observed V segments, including chromosome 9 orphons, were left out of the earlier analysis of 500 to 750 of the donors. Immune exposure information for the cohort was limited to CMV serostatus. According to a later genetic analysis, donors in an Asian-associated ancestry cluster had fewer N-insertions in productive TCRs than the roughly 660-donor mean. V-gene and J-gene trimming of TCR beta chains was associated with a missense DCLRE1C variant in a later genetic analysis, and the association was replicated in an independent cohort. Assigning TCR associations to individual alleles was difficult when HLA alleles, especially DR and DQ, strongly co-occurred. Some IMGT-functional V segments, including TRBV6-2 and TRBV6-3, could not be told apart with the 87-base-pair reads, so those segments were excluded. A further reported finding was that TCR beta sequences accurately predicted the HLA-A and HLA-B alleles for most subjects in the first cohort. Most TCR sequences were observed very rarely across donors, whereas some public TCRs were present in many individuals. In both the original and validation cohorts, the classifier was reported to diagnose cytomegalovirus status with high specificity and sensitivity. In vitro tests confirmed that three of the cytomegalovirus-associated TCR beta chains recognize cytomegalovirus antigens. In a later analysis, HLA-associated TCR beta chains were found to be more clonally expanded and to have lower generation probabilities than equally common non-associated chains.

In the germline V gene (reference sequence), CDR1 corresponds to SEHNR and CDR2 to FQNEAQ. The trim is 5 bases for V and 7 bases for J, with a gap of 18 bases between the germline ends. Spanning cysteine to phenylalanine, the CDR3 consists of 15 amino acids. Here the CDR3 DNA is all that survives: 45 bases in frame from base 1. With regard to this clone: Its specific antigen is unknown. Base qualities are not provided; no much larger clone lies one nucleotide away.

The cohort was made up of hundreds of healthy bone marrow donors. At the time of sampling, all cohort members were nominally healthy, though unrecorded immune exposures were likely present. The donor was CMV seronegative and was included in the group of several hundred seronegative cohort members. A peripheral blood sample was collected from each donor, and TCR beta sequencing was performed on peripheral blood mononuclear cells. Genomic DNA extraction from the blood cell samples was performed with the Qiagen DNeasy Blood Extraction Kit. The clonotype was recovered from a woman between 18 and 29 years old in good health and CMV-seronegative. The chain employs TRBV7-9 and TRBJ2-1, with TRBD2 as a weak D call on 6 bases. The sequenced material came from PBMCs. The CDR3 corresponds to CASSLPTGRRNEQFF. The DNA sequence is TGTGCCAGCAGCCTTCCCACGGGGAGGAGGAATGAGCAGTTCTTC.